This TCR beta chain originates from a study of blood T cells in healthy people across ages. Primed by a sample-barcoded 5' primer and a J-beta primer mix, a second PCR proceeded for roughly 6 to 12 cycles. TCRdb analysed the 5' RACE reads with MiXCR anew, one entry per CDR3 protein. The table shows fewer than 2 million distinct CDR3 sequences, with around 40% occurring only once. Germline-derived CDR1 and CDR2 are SGHTA and FQGNSA. Deletions cut 0 bases from V and 0 bases from J, with 9 bases between. CDR3 length equals 16 residues. The source of this sequence is a human donor in good health. What was sequenced was blood. The gene calls are TRBV7-2 and TRBJ1-3; D is possibly TRBD1 (5 bases). Here the CDR3 reads CASSLAGTASGNTIYF. The CDR3 bases are TGTGCCAGCAGCTTAGCAGGGACCGCCTCTGGAAACACCATATATTTT.